Below, one TCR beta chain is given with its context. The data were obtained in a study of blood T cell repertoires in COVID-19. Study at large: Sites in the United States, Italy and Spain provided acute and convalescent COVID-19 samples. T cells, B-cell-depleted T cells, or PBMCs provided the cDNA or gDNA that served as material.

How the authors handled the data: Using reference gene primer amplification, nucleated cell counts were estimated. The protocol was immunoSEQ multiplex PCR, while the TCRdb copy is restricted to in-frame clones and leaves out a portion. From that table come the V and J calls and clone size; the DNA was used to work out D and trimming. This sample has over 250,000 clones, with around 82% found just once. The J segment lost 0 bases and the V segment lost 6 bases, leaving 12 bases of the junction unmatched. The CDR3 loop spans 19 amino acids. Germline V gene lookup returns CDR1 SNHLY and CDR2 FYNNEI. This sequence originates from a woman aged 50 to 65 who had recovered from COVID-19. The sequenced sample consisted of peripheral blood. The chain carries TRBV2 and TRBJ1-6, with TRBD1 matching 9 bases. The CDR3 protein is CASSQHRDRDASYNSPLHF. The DNA of the CDR3 is TGTGCCAGCAGCCAACACCGGGACAGGGATGCCTCCTATAATTCACCCCTCCACTTT.